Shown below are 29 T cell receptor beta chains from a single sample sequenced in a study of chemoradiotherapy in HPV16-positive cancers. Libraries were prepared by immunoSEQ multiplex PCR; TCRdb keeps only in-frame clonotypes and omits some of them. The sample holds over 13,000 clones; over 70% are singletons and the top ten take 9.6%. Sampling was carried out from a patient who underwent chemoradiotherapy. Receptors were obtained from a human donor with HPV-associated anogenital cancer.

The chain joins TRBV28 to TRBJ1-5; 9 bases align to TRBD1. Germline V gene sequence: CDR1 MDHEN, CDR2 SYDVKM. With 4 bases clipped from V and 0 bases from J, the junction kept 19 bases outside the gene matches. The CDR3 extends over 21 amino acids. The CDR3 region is CASSSMWGTGRVTYSNQPQHF. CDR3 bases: TGTGCCAGCAGTTCGATGTGGGGGACAGGGCGCGTTACTTATAGCAATCAGCCCCAGCATTTT.

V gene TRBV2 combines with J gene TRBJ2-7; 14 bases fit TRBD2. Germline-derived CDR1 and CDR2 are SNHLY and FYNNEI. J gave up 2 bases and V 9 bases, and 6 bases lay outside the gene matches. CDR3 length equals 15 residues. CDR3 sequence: CASRQTSGGAYEQYF. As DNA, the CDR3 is TGTGCCAGTCGGCAGACTAGCGGGGGGGCCTACGAGCAGTACTTC.

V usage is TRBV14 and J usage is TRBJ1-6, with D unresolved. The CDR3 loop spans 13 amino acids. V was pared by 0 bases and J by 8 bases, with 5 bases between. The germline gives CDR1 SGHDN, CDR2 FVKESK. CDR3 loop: CASSQDLYSPLHF. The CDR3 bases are TGTGCCAGCAGCCAAGATCTGTATTCACCCCTCCACTTT.

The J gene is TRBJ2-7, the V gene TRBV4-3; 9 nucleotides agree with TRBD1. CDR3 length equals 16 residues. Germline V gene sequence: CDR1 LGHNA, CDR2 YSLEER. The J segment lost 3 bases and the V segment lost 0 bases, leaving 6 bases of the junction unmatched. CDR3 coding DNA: TGCGCCAGCAGCCAAGAATGGGGGACAGGGAACTACGAGCAGTACTTC. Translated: CASSQEWGTGNYEQYF.

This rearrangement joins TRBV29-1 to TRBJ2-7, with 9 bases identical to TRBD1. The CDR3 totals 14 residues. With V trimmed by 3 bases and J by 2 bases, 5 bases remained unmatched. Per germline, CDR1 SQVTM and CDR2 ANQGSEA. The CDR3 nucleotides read TGCAGCGTTGATGGGACAGGGTCCCCCTACGAGCAGTACTTC. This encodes CSVDGTGSPYEQYF.

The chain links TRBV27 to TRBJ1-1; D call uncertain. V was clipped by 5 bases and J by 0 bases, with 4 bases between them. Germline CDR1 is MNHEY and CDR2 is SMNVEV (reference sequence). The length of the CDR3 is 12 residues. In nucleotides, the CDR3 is TGTGCCAGCAGTCATATGAACACTGAAGCTTTCTTT. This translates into CASSHMNTEAFF.

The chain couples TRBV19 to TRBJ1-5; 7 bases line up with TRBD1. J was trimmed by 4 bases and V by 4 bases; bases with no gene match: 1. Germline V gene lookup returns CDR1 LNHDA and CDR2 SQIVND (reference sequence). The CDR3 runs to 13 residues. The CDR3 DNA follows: TGTGCCAGTAGTAGACAGGGAAATCAGCCCCAGCATTTT. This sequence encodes CASSRQGNQPQHF.

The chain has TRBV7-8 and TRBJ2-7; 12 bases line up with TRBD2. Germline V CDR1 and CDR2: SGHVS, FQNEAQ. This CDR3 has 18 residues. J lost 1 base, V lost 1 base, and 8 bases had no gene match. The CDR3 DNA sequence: TGTGCCAGCAGCTTAGACAGACTAGCGGGGGTTTTTTCCTACGAGCAGTACTTC. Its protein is CASSLDRLAGVFSYEQYF. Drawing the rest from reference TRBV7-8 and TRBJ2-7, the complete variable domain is GAGVSQSPRYKVAKRGQDVALRCDPISGHVSLFWYQQALGQGPEFLTYFQNEAQLDKSGLPSDRFFAERPEGSVSTLKIQRTQQEDSAVYLCASSLDRLAGVFSYEQYFGPGTRLTVT.

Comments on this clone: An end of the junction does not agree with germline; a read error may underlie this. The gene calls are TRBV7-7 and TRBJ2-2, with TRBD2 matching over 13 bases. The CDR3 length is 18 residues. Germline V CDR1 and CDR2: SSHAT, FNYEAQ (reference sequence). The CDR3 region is CASSPGLAGTANTGELFF. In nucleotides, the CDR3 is TGTGCTAGCAGCCCGGGACTAGCGGGGACCGCGAACACCGGGGAGCTGTTTTTT.

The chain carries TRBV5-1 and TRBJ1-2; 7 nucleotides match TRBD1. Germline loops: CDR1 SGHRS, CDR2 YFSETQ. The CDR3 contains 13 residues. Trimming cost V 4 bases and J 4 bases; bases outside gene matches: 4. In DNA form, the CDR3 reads TGCGCCAGCAGCGGGGACAGCGGCTATGGCTACACCTTC. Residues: CASSGDSGYGYTF.

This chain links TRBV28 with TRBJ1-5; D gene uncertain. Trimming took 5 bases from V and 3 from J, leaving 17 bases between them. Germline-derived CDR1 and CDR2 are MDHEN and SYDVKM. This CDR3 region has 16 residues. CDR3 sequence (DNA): TGTGCCAGCAGTGGGCGGGCTTGGCTGAACAATCAGCCCCAGCATTTT. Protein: CASSGRAWLNNQPQHF. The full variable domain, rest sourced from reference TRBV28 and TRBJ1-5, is DVKVTQSSRYLVKRTGEKVFLECVQDMDHENMFWYRQDPGLGLRLIYFSYDVKMKEKGDIPEGYSVSREKKERFSLILESASTNQTSMYLCASSGRAWLNNQPQHFGDGTRLSIL.

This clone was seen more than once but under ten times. CDR3 sequence reads: CASSNGQLSSYNSPLHF. In DNA form, the CDR3 reads TGTGCCAGCAGTAATGGACAGTTAAGCTCCTATAATTCACCCCTCCACTTT. This chain connects TRBV28 to TRBJ1-6; weak D call: TRBD1 (6 bases). Germline V gene lookup returns CDR1 MDHEN and CDR2 SYDVKM. V was clipped by 5 bases and J by 0 bases, with 14 bases between them. CDR3 size: 17 residues.

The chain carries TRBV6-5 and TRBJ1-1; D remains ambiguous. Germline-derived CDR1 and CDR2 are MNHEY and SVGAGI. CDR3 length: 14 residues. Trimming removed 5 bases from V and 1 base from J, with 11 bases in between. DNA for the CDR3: TGTGCCAGCAGTCCTCAACGACAGAACACTGAAGCTTTCTTT. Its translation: CASSPQRQNTEAFF.

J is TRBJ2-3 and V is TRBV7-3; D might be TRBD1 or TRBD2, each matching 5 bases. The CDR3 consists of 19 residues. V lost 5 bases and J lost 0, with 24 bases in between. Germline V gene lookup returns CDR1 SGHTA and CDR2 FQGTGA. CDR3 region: CASSLIPGTDYTSTDTQYF. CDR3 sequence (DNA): TGTGCCAGCAGCCTGATACCCGGGACCGACTATACTAGCACAGATACGCAGTATTTT.

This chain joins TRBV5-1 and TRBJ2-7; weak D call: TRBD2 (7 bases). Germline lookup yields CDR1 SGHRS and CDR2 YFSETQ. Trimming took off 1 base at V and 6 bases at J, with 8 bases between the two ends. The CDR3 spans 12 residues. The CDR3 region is CASSLRGAEQYF. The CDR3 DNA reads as TGCGCCAGCAGCTTGCGGGGGGCCGAGCAGTACTTC. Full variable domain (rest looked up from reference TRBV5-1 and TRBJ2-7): KAGVTQTPRYLIKTRGQQVTLSCSPISGHRSVSWYQQTPGQGLQFLFEYFSETQRNKGNFPGRFSGRQFSNSRSEMNVSTLELGDSALYLCASSLRGAEQYFGPGTRLTVT.

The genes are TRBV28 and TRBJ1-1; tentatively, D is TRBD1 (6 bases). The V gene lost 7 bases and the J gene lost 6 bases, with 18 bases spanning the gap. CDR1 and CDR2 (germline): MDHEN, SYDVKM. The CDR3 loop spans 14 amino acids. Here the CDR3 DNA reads TGTGCCAGCATAGGGGGGGCAGGGAGGGCTGAAGCTTTCTTT. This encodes CASIGGAGRAEAFF.

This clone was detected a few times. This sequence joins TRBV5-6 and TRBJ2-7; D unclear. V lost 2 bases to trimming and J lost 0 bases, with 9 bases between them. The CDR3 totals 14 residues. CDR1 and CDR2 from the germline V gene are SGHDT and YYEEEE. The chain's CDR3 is CASSFWSYSYEQYF. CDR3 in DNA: TGTGCCAGCAGCTTCTGGAGTTACTCCTACGAGCAGTACTTC.

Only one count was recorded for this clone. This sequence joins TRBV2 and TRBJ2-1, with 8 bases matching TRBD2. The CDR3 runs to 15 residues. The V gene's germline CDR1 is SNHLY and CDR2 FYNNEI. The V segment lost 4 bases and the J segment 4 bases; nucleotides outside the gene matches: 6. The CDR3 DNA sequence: TGTGCCAGCAGTGCCTTCGGGGGGGTTTACAATGAGCAGTTCTTC. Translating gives CASSAFGGVYNEQFF. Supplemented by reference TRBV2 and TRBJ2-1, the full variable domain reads EPEVTQTPSHQVTQMGQEVILRCVPISNHLYFYWYRQILGQKVEFLVSFYNNEISEKSEIFDDQFSVERPDGSNFTLKIRSTKLEDSAMYFCASSAFGGVYNEQFFGPGTRLTVL.

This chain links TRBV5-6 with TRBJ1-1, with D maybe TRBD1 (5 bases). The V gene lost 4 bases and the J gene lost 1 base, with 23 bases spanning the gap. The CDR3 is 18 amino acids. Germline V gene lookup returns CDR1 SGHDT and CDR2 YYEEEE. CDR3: CASSPWLGSSQGNTEAFF. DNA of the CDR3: TGTGCCAGCAGCCCCTGGCTCGGCTCCTCCCAGGGGAACACTGAAGCTTTCTTT.

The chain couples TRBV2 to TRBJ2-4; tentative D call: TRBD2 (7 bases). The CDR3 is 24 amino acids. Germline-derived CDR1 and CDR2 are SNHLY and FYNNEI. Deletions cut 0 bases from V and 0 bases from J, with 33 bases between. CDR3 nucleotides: TGTGCCAGCAGTGAAGCGGACGTCGTGGGACTGCAAAAGGACGGGGGGCTAGCCAAAAACATTCAGTACTTC. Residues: CASSEADVVGLQKDGGLAKNIQYF.

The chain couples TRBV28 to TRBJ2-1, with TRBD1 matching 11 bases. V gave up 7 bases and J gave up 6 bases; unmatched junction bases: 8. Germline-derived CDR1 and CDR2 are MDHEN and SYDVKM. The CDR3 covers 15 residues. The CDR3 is CASTESGTGGNEQFF. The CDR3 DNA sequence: TGTGCCAGCACAGAGTCCGGGACAGGGGGCAATGAGCAGTTCTTC.

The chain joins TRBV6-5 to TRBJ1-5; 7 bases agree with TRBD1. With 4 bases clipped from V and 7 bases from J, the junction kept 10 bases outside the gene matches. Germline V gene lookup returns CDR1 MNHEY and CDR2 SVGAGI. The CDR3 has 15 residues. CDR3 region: CASSSYQGGGQPQHF. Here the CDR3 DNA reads TGTGCCAGCAGTTCATATCAGGGGGGTGGGCAGCCCCAGCATTTT.

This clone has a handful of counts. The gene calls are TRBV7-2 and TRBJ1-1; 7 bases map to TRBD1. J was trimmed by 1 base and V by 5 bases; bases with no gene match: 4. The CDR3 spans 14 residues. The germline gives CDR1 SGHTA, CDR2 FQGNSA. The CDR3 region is CASSPWDRNTEAFF. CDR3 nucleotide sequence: TGTGCCAGCAGCCCATGGGACAGGAACACTGAAGCTTTCTTT.

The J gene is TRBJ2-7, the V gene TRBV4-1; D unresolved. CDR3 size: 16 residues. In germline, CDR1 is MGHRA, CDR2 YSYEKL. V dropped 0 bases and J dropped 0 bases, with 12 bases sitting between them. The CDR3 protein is CASSQEWTVSSYEQYF. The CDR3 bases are TGCGCCAGCAGCCAAGAATGGACGGTAAGCTCCTACGAGCAGTACTTC.

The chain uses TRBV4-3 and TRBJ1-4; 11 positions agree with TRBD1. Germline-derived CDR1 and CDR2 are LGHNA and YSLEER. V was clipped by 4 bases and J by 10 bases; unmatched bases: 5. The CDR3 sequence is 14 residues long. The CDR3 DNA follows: TGCGCCAGCAGCCCCGGGACAGGGGGAGGAAAACTGTTTTTT. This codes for CASSPGTGGGKLFF.

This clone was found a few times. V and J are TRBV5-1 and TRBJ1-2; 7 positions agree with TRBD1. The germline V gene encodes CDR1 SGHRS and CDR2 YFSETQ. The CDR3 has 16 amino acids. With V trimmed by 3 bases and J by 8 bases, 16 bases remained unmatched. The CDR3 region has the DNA TGCGCCAGCAGCTCCGGACAGGCCACGACATTTTGGGGCTACACCTTC. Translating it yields CASSSGQATTFWGYTF. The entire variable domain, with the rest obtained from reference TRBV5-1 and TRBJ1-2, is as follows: KAGVTQTPRYLIKTRGQQVTLSCSPISGHRSVSWYQQTPGQGLQFLFEYFSETQRNKGNFPGRFSGRQFSNSRSEMNVSTLELGDSALYLCASSSGQATTFWGYTFGSGTRLTVV.

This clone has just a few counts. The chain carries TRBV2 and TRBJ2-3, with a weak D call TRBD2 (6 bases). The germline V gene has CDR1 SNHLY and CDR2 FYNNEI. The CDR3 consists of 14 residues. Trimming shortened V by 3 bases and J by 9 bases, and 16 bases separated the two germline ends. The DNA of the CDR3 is TGTGCCAGCAGTGAGTCGCGGGACTTACCAACGCAGTATTTT. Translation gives CASSESRDLPTQYF.

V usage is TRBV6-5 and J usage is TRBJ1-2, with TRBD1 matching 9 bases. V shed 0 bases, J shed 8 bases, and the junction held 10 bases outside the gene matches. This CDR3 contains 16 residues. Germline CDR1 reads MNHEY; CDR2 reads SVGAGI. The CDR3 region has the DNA TGTGCCAGCAGTTACTCAGGGGGACAGGGCCTGTCCGGCTACACCTTC. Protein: CASSYSGGQGLSGYTF.

The CDR3 loop reads CASSPEGGEKLFF. The CDR3 coding sequence is TGTGCCAGCAGCCCCGAGGGCGGGGAAAAACTGTTTTTT. The chain employs TRBV5-6 and TRBJ1-4; no clear D. V lost 4 bases and J 8 bases, leaving 12 bases between the germline ends. The CDR3 length is 13 residues. Germline V gene data show CDR1 as SGHDT and CDR2 as YYEEEE.